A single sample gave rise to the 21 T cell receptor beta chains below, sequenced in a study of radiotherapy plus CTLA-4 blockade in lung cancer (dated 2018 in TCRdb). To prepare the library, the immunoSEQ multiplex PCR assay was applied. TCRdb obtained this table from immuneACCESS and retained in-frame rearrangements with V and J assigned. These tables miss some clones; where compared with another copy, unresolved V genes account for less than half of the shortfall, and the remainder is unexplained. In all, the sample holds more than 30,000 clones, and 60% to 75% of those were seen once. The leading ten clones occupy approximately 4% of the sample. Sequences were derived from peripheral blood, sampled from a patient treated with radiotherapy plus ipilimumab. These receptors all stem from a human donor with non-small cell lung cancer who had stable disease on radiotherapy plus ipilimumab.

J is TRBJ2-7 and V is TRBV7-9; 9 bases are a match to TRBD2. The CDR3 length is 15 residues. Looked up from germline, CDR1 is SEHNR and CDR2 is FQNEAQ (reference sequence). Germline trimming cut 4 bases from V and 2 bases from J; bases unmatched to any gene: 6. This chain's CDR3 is CASSYSGSGTYEQYF. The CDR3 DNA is TGTGCCAGCAGCTATAGCGGGAGTGGAACCTACGAGCAGTACTTC.

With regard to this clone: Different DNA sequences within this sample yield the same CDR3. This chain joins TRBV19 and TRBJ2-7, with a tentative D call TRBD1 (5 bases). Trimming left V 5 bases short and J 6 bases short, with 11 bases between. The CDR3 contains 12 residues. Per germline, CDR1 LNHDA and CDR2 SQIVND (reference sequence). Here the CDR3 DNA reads TGTGCCAGTAGTCCTAGGGGTGGCGAGCAGTACTTC. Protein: CASSPRGGEQYF.

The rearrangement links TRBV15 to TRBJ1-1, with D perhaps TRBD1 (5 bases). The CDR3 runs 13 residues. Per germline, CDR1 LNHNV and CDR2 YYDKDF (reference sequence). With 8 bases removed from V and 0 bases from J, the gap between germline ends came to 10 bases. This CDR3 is CATGGTMNTEAFF. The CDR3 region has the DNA TGTGCCACCGGGGGAACAATGAACACTGAAGCTTTCTTT.

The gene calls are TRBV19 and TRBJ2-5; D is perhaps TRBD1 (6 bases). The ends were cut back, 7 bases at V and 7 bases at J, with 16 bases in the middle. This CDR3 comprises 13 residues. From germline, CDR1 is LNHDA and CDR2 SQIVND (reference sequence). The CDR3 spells CASTSEARGTQYF. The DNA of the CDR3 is TGTGCCAGTACGTCGGAGGCCAGGGGGACCCAGTACTTC. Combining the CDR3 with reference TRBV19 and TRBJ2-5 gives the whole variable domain DGGITQSPKYLFRKEGQNVTLSCEQNLNHDAMYWYRQDPGQGLRLIYYSQIVNDFQKGDIAEGYSVSREKKESFPLTVTSAQKNPTAFYLCASTSEARGTQYFGPGTRLLVL.

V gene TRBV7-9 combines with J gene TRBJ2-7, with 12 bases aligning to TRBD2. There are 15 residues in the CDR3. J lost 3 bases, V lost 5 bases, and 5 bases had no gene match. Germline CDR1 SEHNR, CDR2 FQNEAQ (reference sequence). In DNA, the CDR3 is TGTGCCAGCAGCACGACTAGCGGGAGTTTCTACGAGCAGTACTTC. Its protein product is CASSTTSGSFYEQYF.

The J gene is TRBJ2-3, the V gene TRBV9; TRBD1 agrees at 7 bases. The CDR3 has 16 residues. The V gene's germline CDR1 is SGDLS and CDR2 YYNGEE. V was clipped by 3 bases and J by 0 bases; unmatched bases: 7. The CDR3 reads CASSGKQGLSTDTQYF. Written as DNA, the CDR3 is TGTGCCAGCAGCGGCAAACAGGGGCTTAGCACAGATACGCAGTATTTT.

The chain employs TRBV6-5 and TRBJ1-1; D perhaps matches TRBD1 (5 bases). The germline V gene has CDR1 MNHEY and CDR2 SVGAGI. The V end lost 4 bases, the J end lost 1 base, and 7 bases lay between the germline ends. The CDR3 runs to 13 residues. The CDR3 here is CASSFTGNTEAFF. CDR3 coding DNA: TGTGCCAGCAGTTTCACAGGGAACACTGAAGCTTTCTTT.

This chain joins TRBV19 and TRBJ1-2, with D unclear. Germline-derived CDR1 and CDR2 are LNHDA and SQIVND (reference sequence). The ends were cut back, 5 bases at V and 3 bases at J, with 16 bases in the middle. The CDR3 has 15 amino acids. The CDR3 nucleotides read TGTGCCAGTAGTCCAACTTCCCATCGGGACTATGGCTACACCTTC. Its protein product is CASSPTSHRDYGYTF.

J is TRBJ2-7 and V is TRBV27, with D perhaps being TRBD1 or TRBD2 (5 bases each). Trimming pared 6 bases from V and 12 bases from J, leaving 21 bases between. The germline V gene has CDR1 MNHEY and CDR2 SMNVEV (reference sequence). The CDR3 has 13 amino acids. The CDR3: CASSPYRRGTAYF. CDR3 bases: TGTGCCAGCAGCCCTTATCGGAGAGGGACCGCGTACTTC.

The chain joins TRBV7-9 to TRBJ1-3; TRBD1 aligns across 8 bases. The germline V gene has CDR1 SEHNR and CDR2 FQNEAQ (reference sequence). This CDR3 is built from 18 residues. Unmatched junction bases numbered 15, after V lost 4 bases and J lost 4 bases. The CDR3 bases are TGTGCCAGCAGCTCCTGGACAGGGCCCTCCGGGTCAGGAAACACCATATATTTT. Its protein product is CASSSWTGPSGSGNTIYF.

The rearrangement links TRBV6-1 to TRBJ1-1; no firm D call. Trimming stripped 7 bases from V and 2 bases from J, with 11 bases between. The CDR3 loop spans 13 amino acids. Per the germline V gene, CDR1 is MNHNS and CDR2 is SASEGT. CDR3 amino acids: CASTLDGNTEAFF. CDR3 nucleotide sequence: TGTGCCAGCACCTTGGACGGCAACACTGAAGCTTTCTTT.

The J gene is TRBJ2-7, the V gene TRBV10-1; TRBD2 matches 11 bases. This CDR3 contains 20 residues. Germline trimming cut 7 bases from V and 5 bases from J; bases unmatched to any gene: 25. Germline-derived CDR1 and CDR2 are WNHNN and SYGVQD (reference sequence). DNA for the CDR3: TGCGCCAGCACAACCCAAAATCCGGGACTAGCGGCGGGAGACCGGGACGAGCAGTACTTC. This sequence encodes CASTTQNPGLAAGDRDEQYF.

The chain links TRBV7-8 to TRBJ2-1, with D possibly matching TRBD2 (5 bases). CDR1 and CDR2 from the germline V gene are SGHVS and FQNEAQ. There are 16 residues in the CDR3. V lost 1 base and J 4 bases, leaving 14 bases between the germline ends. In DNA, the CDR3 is TGTGCCAGCAGCTTAGTACGTATAGTAGCGTACAATGAGCAGTTCTTC. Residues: CASSLVRIVAYNEQFF.

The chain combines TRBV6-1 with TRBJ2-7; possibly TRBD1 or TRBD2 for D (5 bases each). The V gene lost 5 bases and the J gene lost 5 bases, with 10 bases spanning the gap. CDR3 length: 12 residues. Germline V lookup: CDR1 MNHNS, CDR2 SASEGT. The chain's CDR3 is CASSRRGDEQYF. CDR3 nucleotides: TGTGCCAGCAGTCGAAGGGGAGACGAGCAGTACTTC.

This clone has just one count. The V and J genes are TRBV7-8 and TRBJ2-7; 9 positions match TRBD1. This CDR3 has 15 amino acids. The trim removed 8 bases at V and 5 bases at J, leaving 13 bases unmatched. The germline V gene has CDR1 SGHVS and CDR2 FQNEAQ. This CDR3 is CASLPGTGNQNEQYF. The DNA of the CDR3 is TGTGCCAGCCTACCCGGGACAGGGAATCAAAACGAGCAGTACTTC.

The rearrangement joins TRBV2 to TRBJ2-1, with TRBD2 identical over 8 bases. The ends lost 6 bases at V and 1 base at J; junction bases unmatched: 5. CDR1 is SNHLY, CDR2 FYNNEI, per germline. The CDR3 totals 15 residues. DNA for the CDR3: TGTGCCAGCAGACTGGTAGCGGGATCCTACAATGAGCAGTTCTTC. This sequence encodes CASRLVAGSYNEQFF. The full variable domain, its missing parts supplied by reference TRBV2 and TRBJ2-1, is EPEVTQTPSHQVTQMGQEVILRCVPISNHLYFYWYRQILGQKVEFLVSFYNNEISEKSEIFDDQFSVERPDGSNFTLKIRSTKLEDSAMYFCASRLVAGSYNEQFFGPGTRLTVL.

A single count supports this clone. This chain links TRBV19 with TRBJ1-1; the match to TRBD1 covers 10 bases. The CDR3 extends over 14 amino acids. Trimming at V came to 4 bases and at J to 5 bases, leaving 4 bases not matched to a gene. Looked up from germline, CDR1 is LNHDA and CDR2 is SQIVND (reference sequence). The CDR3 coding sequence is TGTGCCAGTAGTACCCGACAGGGGGCGACTGAAGCTTTCTTT. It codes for CASSTRQGATEAFF. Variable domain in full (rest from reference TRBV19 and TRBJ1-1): DGGITQSPKYLFRKEGQNVTLSCEQNLNHDAMYWYRQDPGQGLRLIYYSQIVNDFQKGDIAEGYSVSREKKESFPLTVTSAQKNPTAFYLCASSTRQGATEAFFGQGTRLTVV.

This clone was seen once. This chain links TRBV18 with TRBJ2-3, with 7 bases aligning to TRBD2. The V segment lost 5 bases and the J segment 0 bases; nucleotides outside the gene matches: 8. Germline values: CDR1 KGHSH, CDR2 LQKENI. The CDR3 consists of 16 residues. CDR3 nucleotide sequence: TGTGCCAGCTCATCCACGCTAGCGGCTAGCACAGATACGCAGTATTTT. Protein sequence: CASSSTLAASTDTQYF.

The CDR3 spells CASSYGGMGQPQHF. DNA of the CDR3: TGTGCCAGCAGTTATGGTGGGATGGGTCAGCCCCAGCATTTT. The genes are TRBV6-5 and TRBJ1-5, with D unclear. Germline values: CDR1 MNHEY, CDR2 SVGAGI. CDR3 length: 14 residues. Deletions cut 3 bases from V and 6 bases from J, with 12 bases between.

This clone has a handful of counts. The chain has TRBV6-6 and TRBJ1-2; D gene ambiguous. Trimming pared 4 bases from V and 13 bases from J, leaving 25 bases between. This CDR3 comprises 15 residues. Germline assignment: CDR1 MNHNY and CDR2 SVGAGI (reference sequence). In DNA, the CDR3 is TGTGCCAGCAGTTTACTCCCCAAACACTTGACCGGGTGCACCTTC. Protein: CASSLLPKHLTGCTF.

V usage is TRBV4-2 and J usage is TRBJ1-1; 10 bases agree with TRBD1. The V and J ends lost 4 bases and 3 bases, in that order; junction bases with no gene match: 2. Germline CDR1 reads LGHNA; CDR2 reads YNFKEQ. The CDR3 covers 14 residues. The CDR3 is CASSRGTGDTEAFF. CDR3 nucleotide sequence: TGTGCCAGCAGCCGCGGGACAGGGGACACTGAAGCTTTCTTT.